A single T cell receptor beta chain is shown here with its context. What it binds is unknown. A much bigger clone sits one base away, suggesting this may be a read error. The data stem from a study of identical twins. Study-level points and caveats: A cross-sectional statistical analysis, not follow-up of the same donors, supported the conclusions. Shared out-of-frame alpha sequences (those common to twins) showed excess low generation probability. Insertion counts were lower in abundant cord blood beta clonotypes, a trend that memory repertoires did not show.

The authors used template switching to add a universal primer site and gave cDNA unique molecular identifiers. TCRdb itself ran the 5' RACE reads through MiXCR, one entry per CDR3 protein. Here the sample spans approximately 1.8 million distinct CDR3 sequences, more than 30% being singletons. The CDR3 is 13 amino acids. Germline V lookup: CDR1 MGHRA, CDR2 YSYEKL. Trimming took 2 bases from V and 13 from J, leaving 15 bases between them. V usage is TRBV4-1 and J usage is TRBJ2-4; maybe TRBD2 (5 bases). This receptor was taken from a newborn girl in good health. The sample was cord blood. The CDR3 is CASSQPGYYGQYF. CDR3 nucleotides: TGCGCCAGCAGCCAACCGGGATATTACGGGCAGTACTTC.